Relative to its sample, the clone carrying this TCR beta chain is medium-sized. These data belong to a study of immune characterization of retroperitoneal liposarcoma. TCRdb itself ran the PCR reads through MiXCR, one entry per CDR3 protein. The sample records around 19,000 distinct CDR3 sequences, approximately 35% being singletons. CDR1 is MNHNS and CDR2 is SASEGT in the germline V gene. Trimming removed 7 bases from V and 6 bases from J; junction bases left unmatched: 11. This CDR3 has 15 residues. The TCR comes from a male donor with retroperitoneal liposarcoma. The chain combines TRBV6-1 with TRBJ2-5; TRBD1 matches 10 bases. Material: blood. Here the CDR3 DNA reads TGTGCCAGCACCCTCTCGTCGACAGGGGGCAAGACCCAGTACTTC. It codes for CASTLSSTGGKTQYF.